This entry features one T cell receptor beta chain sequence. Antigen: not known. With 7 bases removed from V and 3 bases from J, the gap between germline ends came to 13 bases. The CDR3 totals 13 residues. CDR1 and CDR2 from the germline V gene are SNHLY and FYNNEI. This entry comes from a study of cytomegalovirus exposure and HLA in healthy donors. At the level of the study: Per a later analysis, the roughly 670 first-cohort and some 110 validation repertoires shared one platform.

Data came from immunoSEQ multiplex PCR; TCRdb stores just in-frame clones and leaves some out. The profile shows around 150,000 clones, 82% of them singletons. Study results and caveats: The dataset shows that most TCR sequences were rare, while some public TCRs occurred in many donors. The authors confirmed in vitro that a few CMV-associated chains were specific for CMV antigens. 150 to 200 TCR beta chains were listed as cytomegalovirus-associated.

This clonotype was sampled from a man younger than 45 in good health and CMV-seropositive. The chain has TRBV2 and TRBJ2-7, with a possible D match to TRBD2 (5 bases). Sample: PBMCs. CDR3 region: CASKWELGYEQYF. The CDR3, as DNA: TGTGCCAGCAAGTGGGAACTAGGCTACGAGCAGTACTTC.